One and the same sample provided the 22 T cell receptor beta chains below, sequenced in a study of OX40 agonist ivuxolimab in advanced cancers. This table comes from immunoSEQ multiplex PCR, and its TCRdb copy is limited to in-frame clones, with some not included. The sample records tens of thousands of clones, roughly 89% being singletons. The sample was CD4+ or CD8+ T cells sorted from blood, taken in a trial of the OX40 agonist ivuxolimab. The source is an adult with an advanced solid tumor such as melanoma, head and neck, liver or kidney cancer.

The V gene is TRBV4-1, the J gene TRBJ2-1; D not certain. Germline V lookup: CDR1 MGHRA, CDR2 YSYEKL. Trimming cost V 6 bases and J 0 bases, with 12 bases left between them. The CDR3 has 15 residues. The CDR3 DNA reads TGCGCCAGCAGGGCAATCCTAAGCTCCTACAATGAGCAGTTCTTC. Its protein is CASRAILSSYNEQFF.

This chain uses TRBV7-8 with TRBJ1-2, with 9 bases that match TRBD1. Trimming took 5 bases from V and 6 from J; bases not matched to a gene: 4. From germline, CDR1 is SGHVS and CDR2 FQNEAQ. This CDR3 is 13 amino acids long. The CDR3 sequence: CASSGTGKNGYTF. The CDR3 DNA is TGTGCCAGCAGCGGGACAGGGAAGAATGGCTACACCTTC.

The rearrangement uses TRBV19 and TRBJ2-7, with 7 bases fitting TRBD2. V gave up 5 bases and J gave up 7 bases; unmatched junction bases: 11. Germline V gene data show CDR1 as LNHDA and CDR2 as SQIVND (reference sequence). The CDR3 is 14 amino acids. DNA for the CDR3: TGTGCCAGTAGTTTGGGGGGAGGGCCCGGAGAGCAGTACTTC. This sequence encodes CASSLGGGPGEQYF.

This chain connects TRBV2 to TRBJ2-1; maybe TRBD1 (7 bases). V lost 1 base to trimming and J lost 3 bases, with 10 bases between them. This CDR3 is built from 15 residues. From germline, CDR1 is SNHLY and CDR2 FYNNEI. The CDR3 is CASSEDRGGYNEQFF. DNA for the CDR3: TGTGCCAGCAGTGAAGACAGGGGAGGCTACAATGAGCAGTTCTTC.

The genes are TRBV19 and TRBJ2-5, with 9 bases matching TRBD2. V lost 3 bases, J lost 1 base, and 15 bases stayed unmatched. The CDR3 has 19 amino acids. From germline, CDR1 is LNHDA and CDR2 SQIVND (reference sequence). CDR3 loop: CASSMRGRALAGSQETQYF. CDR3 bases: TGTGCCAGTAGTATGCGCGGCCGGGCACTAGCGGGTTCCCAAGAGACCCAGTACTTC.

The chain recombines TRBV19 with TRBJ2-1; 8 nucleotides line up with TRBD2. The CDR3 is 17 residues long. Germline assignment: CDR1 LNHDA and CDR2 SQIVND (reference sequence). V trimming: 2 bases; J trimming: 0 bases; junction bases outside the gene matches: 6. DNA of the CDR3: TGTGCCAGTAGTATACGGGAGGGCCCGGGCTCCTACAATGAGCAGTTCTTC. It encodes CASSIREGPGSYNEQFF. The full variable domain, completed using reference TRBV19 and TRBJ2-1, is DGGITQSPKYLFRKEGQNVTLSCEQNLNHDAMYWYRQDPGQGLRLIYYSQIVNDFQKGDIAEGYSVSREKKESFPLTVTSAQKNPTAFYLCASSIREGPGSYNEQFFGPGTRLTVL.

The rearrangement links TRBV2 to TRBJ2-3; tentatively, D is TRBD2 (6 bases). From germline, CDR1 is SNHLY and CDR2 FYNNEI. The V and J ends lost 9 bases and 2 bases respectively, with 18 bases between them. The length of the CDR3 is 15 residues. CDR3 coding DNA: TGTGCCAGTTCCCGAACGGGGGAAACCACAGATACGCAGTATTTT. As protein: CASSRTGETTDTQYF.

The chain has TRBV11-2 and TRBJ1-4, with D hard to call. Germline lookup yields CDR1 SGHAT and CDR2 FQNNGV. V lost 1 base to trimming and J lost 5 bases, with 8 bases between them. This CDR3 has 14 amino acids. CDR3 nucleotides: TGTGCCAGCAGCTTAGGAGGGATGAATGAAAAACTGTTTTTT. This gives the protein CASSLGGMNEKLFF.

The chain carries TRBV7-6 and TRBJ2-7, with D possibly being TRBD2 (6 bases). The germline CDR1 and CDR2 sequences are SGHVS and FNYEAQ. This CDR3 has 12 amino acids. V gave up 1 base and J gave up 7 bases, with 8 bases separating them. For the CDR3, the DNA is TGTGCCAGCAGCTTAGGAGGAGGGGAGCAGTACTTC. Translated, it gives CASSLGGGEQYF.

The CDR3 region has the DNA TGTGCCTGGTTGACAGTCCCTTCTAACTATGGCTACACCTTC. This encodes CAWLTVPSNYGYTF. The V gene is TRBV30, the J gene TRBJ1-2, with D maybe TRBD1 (5 bases). The germline gives CDR1 GTSNPN, CDR2 SVGIG (reference sequence). Trimming pared 5 bases from V and 0 bases from J, leaving 13 bases between. The CDR3 consists of 14 residues.

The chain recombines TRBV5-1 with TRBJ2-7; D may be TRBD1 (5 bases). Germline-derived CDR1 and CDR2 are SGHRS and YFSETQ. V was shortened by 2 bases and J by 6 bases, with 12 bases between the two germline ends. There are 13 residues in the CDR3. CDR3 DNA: TGCGCCAGCAGCTTCGACAGCTCGGGCGAGCAGTACTTC. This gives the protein CASSFDSSGEQYF.

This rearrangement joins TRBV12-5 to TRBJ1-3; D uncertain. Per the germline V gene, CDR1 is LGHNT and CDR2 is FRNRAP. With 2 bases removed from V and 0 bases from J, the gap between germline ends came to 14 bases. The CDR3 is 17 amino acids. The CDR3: CASGLPPGLFSGNTIYF. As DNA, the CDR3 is TGTGCTAGTGGTTTGCCGCCGGGCCTCTTCTCTGGAAACACCATATATTTT.

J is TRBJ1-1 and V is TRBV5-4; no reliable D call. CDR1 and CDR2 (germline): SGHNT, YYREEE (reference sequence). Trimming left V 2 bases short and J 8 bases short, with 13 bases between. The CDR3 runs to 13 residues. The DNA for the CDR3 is TGTGCCAGCAGCTTACCCGGAGCCGGCGAAGCTTTCTTT. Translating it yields CASSLPGAGEAFF.

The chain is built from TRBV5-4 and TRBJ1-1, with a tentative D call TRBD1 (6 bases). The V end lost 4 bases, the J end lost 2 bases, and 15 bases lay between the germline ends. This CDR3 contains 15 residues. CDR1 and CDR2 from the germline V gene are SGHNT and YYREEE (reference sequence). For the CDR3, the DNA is TGTGCCAGCAGCCACCTGAGGGGGGTTAACACTGAAGCTTTCTTT. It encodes CASSHLRGVNTEAFF.

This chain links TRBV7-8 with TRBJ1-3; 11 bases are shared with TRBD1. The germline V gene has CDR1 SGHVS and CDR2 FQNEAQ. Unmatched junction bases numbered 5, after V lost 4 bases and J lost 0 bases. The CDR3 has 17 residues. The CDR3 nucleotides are TGTGCCAGCAGCTCAGGACAGGGGGCCCCCTCTGGAAACACCATATATTTT. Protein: CASSSGQGAPSGNTIYF.

The CDR3 protein is CASSLTGADSPLHF. Here the CDR3 DNA reads TGTGCCAGCAGTTTAACAGGGGCGGATTCACCCCTCCACTTT. The gene calls are TRBV27 and TRBJ1-6, with 7 bases matching TRBD1. Trimming cost V 2 bases and J 8 bases; bases outside gene matches: 3. The germline CDR1 and CDR2 sequences are MNHEY and SMNVEV (reference sequence). The CDR3 sequence is 14 residues long.

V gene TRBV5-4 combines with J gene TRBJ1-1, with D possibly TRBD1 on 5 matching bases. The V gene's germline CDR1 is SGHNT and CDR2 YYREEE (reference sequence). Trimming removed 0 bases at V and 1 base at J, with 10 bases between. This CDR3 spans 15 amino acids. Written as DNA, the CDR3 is TGTGCCAGCAGCTTGGCTGGGGCGAAGAACACTGAAGCTTTCTTT. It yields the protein CASSLAGAKNTEAFF.

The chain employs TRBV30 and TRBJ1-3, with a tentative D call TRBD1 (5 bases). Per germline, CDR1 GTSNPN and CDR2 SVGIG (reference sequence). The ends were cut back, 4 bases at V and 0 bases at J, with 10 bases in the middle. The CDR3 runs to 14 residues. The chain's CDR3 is CAWTAGNSGNTIYF. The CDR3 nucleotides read TGTGCCTGGACTGCAGGGAACTCTGGAAACACCATATATTTT.

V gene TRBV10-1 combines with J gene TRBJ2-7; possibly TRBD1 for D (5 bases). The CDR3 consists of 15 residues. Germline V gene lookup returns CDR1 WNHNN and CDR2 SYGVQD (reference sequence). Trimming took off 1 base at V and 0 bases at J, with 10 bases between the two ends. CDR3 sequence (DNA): TGCGCCAGCAGTGAGTTGGCAGGGAACTCCTACGAGCAGTACTTC. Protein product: CASSELAGNSYEQYF.

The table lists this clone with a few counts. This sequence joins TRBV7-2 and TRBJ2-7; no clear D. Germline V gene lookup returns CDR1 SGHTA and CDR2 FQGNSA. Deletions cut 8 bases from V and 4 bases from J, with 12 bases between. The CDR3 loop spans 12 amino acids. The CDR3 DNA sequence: TGTGCCAGCGGCCCCTCGAGATACGAGCAGTACTTC. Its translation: CASGPSRYEQYF.

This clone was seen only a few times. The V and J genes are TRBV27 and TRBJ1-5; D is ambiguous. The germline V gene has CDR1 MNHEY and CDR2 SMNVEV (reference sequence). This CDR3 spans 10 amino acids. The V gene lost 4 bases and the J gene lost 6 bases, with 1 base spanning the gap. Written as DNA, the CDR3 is TGTGCCAGCAGTTGTCAGCCCCAGCATTTT. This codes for CASSCQPQHF.

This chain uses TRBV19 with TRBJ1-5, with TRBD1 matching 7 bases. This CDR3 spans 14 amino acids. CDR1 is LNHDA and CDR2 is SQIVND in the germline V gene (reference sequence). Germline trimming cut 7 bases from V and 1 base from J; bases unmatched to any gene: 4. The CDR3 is CASKPGGSNQPQHF. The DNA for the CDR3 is TGTGCCAGTAAACCAGGGGGAAGCAATCAGCCCCAGCATTTT.